This T cell receptor beta chain is from a study of PD-1 blockade in mismatch repair-deficient tumors. This CDR3 spans 20 amino acids. Trimming removed 5 bases from V and 5 bases from J; junction bases left unmatched: 17. Germline values: CDR1 MDHEN, CDR2 SYDVKM. Assay: immunoSEQ multiplex PCR; the TCRdb copy retains only in-frame clones and omits some. The data hold roughly 120,000 clones, with roughly 90% observed a single time. The source was peripheral blood, collected almost 74 weeks after starting pembrolizumab. This TCR derives from an adult with mismatch repair-deficient cancer. V and J are TRBV28 and TRBJ2-2, with 13 bases identical to TRBD2. The chain's CDR3 is CASSTAPTSGRAGGTGELFF. The CDR3 DNA is TGTGCCAGCAGTACCGCCCCAACTAGCGGGAGGGCCGGGGGAACCGGGGAGCTGTTTTTT.